This is a list of T cell receptor beta chains from one sample in a study of cytomegalovirus exposure and HLA in healthy donors. Assay: immunoSEQ multiplex PCR; the TCRdb copy retains only in-frame clones and omits some. Found here are about 130,000 clones, 75% to 90% of them singletons; the top ten hold 2% to 2.5%. Sequenced sample: PBMCs. The receptors shown here come from a woman younger than 30 in good health and CMV-seronegative. The CDR3 runs from the conserved cysteine through the conserved F or W. A D gene is named only where the DNA matches it firmly. A clone size is listed for some rows: how often the clone was seen (once, few, many), or a class if it is expanded.

j_call v_call d_call clone_size cdr3_nt cdr3_aa
TRBJ2-7 TRBV7-2 NA NA TGTGCCAGCAGCTTACAAGCCAGCAGAGGTAACGAGCAGTACTTC CASSLQASRGNEQYF
TRBJ1-5 TRBV28 TRBD1 NA TGTGCCAGCCTTACCCCGGCGGCAGGGACAGGGGCCCAGCATTTT CASLTPAAGTGAQHF
TRBJ1-1 TRBV30 TRBD1 NA TGTGCCTGGGGACAGGGGATCACTGAAGCTTTCTTT CAWGQGITEAFF
TRBJ2-1 TRBV4-1 TRBD2 NA TGCGCCAGCAGCCAACCCGCTAGCGGGAGGGGCAATGAGCAGTTCTTC CASSQPASGRGNEQFF
TRBJ2-4 TRBV2 TRBD2 NA TGTGCCAGCAGTGGGGGAGGGTATGATTTGGACATTCAGTACTTC CASSGGGYDLDIQYF
TRBJ2-1 TRBV5-4 NA NA TGTGCCAGTTCCGGTCCAGGACAGACCTACAATGAGCAGTTCTTC CASSGPGQTYNEQFF
TRBJ2-7 TRBV29-1 TRBD1 NA TGCAGCGCCGGGACAGGGGTCTACGAGCAGTACTTC CSAGTGVYEQYF
TRBJ2-1 TRBV6-6 TRBD2 NA TGTGCCAGCAGCCGGACTAGCGGGCAATACAATGAGCAGTTCTTC CASSRTSGQYNEQFF
TRBJ2-3 TRBV5-4 NA NA TGTGCCAGCAGCTTGGATGTGGGCGGCACAGATACGCAGTATTTT CASSLDVGGTDTQYF
TRBJ2-1 TRBV5-5 TRBD2 NA TGTGCCAGCAGCTTCCGTAGCGGGGATTACAATGAGCAGTTCTTC CASSFRSGDYNEQFF
TRBJ1-2 TRBV29-1 NA few TGCAGCGTTGAAGATCCCAGGGAGGACTATGGCTACACCTTC CSVEDPREDYGYTF
TRBJ2-2 TRBV7-7 NA NA TGTGCTAGCAGCCCAACAGGGAACACCGGGGAGCTGTTTTTT CASSPTGNTGELFF
TRBJ1-5 TRBV27 NA NA TGTGCCAGCAGCCAACAGCTACCCGATCAGCCCCAGCATTTT CASSQQLPDQPQHF
TRBJ2-3 TRBV2 NA NA TGTGCCAGCCGAGGGAGGATTTCAGATACGCAGTATTTT CASRGRISDTQYF
TRBJ2-1 TRBV11-3 NA NA TGTGCCAGCAGCTTAGTCGGGGGAGCCTACAATGAGCAGTTCTTC CASSLVGGAYNEQFF
TRBJ1-5 TRBV6-6 NA NA TGTGCCAGCAGTTACTCGAGCGGTCAGCCCCAGCATTTT CASSYSSGQPQHF
TRBJ2-4 TRBV12-2 NA NA TGTGCAAGTCGCTTAAAATTAGCGGGTGGTGAACGCAAAAACATTCAGTACTTC CASRLKLAGGERKNIQYF
TRBJ2-1 TRBV11-3 TRBD1 NA TGTGCCAGCAGCCCTGTCCCGGGACAGGGTAGGGATGAGCAGTTCTTC CASSPVPGQGRDEQFF
TRBJ2-7 TRBV15 NA NA TGTGCCACCACTCCCTCCGGGACTGCCACGGGCGAGCAGTACTTC CATTPSGTATGEQYF
TRBJ1-2 TRBV6-1 TRBD1 NA TGTGCCAGCAGTGAATCTCAGGCAGGGGGAACCTATGGCTACACCTTC CASSESQAGGTYGYTF
TRBJ2-3 TRBV10-3 TRBD1 NA TGTGCCATCAGTGCTCGAGATGGACAGGTTTTTAGCACAGATACGCAGTATTTT CAISARDGQVFSTDTQYF
TRBJ2-7 TRBV27 TRBD2 NA TGTGCCAGCAGTTTTAGCGGGAGGGCCTACGAGCAGTACTTC CASSFSGRAYEQYF
TRBJ1-4 TRBV11-2 TRBD1 NA TGTGCCAGCAGCCGAGGGACAGGGAGTAATGAAAAACTGTTTTTT CASSRGTGSNEKLFF
TRBJ2-7 TRBV11-3 NA NA TGTGCCAGCAGCTTCCACAGGAACGAGCAGTACTTC CASSFHRNEQYF
TRBJ1-4 TRBV5-6 TRBD1 NA TGTGCCAGCAGCTTGGTGGACAGGGACAATGAAAAACTGTTTTTT CASSLVDRDNEKLFF
TRBJ2-5 TRBV11-3 TRBD2 NA TGTGCCAGCAGCGCAAGGGGACTAGCGGGTCCCCGCCTACAAGAGACCCAGTACTTC CASSARGLAGPRLQETQYF
TRBJ2-7 TRBV20-1 NA NA TGCAGTGCTGTCGACTCGAACGAGCAGTACTTC CSAVDSNEQYF
TRBJ2-7 TRBV28 NA NA TGTGCCAGCAGTCGATTGACCCTAACGCGGGCCTACGAGCAGTACTTC CASSRLTLTRAYEQYF
TRBJ2-3 TRBV7-2 NA NA TGTGCCAGCAGCTTAGCGCCTGAGGAAACGCAGTATTTT CASSLAPEETQYF
TRBJ1-2 TRBV11-3 TRBD1 NA TGTGCCACACAGGGGTCAGGCTATGGCTACACCTTC CATQGSGYGYTF
TRBJ2-1 TRBV6-4 NA many TGTGCCAGCAGTAGCGGCTCCTACAATGAGCAGTTCTTC CASSSGSYNEQFF
TRBJ2-7 TRBV30 TRBD1 NA TGTGCCTGGAGTCCACAGGGACAGGGGGCGGTGGAGCAGTACTTC CAWSPQGQGAVEQYF
TRBJ2-1 TRBV15 NA NA TGTGCCACCAGCAGAGTCCCACGATACGAGAGCTCCTACAATGAGCAGTTCTTC CATSRVPRYESSYNEQFF
TRBJ2-1 TRBV7-9 NA NA TGTGCCAGCAGCTTACTAAGCCTCGATGAGCAGTTCTTC CASSLLSLDEQFF
TRBJ2-7 TRBV28 NA NA TGTGCCAGCAGTCTAATCCTCAGGGGTTTACCCTACGAGCAGTACTTC CASSLILRGLPYEQYF
TRBJ2-2 TRBV21-1 NA NA TGTGCCAGCAGCAGAGACGTGCTAGCGGCCGGGGAGCTGTTTTTT CASSRDVLAAGELFF
TRBJ2-7 TRBV6-1 TRBD2 NA TGTGCCAGCAGTTTCGCGACTAGCGGGAGGTACGAGCAGTACTTC CASSFATSGRYEQYF
TRBJ2-7 TRBV28 TRBD2 NA TGTGCCAGCAGTTTACCCCTAGCGGGAAGTTACGAGCAGTACTTC CASSLPLAGSYEQYF
TRBJ2-7 TRBV7-9 TRBD2 NA TGTGCCAGCAGCGAGAGCGGGAGGGCTTTCGAGCAGTACTTC CASSESGRAFEQYF
TRBJ2-1 TRBV11-3 NA NA TGTGCCAGCAGCCACCCTGCGATCAATGAGCAGTTCTTC CASSHPAINEQFF
TRBJ2-7 TRBV29-1 TRBD2 NA TGCAGCGTTGTGGCGGGAGCCTACTACGAGCAGTACTTC CSVVAGAYYEQYF
TRBJ2-1 TRBV6-6 TRBD2 NA TGTGCCAGCAGGACGGGACTAGCGGGGATCTACAATGAGCAGTTCTTC CASRTGLAGIYNEQFF
TRBJ2-7 TRBV5-6 NA NA TGTGCCAGCAGCTTGGATCGGGGTTTCTTCTCCTACGAGCAGTACTTC CASSLDRGFFSYEQYF
TRBJ1-2 TRBV5-4 NA NA TGTGCCAGCAGCTCTCGAGGAGGGGAGTATGGCTACACCTTC CASSSRGGEYGYTF